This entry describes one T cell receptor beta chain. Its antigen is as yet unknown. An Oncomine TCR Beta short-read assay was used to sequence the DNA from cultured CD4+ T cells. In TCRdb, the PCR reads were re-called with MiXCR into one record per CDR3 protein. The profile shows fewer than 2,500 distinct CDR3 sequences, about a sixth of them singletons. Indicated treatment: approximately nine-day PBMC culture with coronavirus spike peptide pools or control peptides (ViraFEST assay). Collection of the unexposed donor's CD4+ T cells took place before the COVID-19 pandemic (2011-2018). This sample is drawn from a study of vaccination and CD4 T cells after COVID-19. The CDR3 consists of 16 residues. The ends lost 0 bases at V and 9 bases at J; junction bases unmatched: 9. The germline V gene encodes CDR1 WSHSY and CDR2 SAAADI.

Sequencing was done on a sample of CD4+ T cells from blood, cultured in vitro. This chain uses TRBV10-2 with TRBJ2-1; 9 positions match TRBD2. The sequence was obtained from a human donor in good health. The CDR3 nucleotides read TGCGCCAGCAGTGAGTCTGGCGGGAGGGGGGCCGGTGAGCAGTTCTTC. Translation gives CASSESGGRGAGEQFF.